Listed here are 29 T cell receptor beta chains from one sample, sequenced in a study of cytomegalovirus exposure and HLA in healthy donors. Sequencing used immunoSEQ multiplex PCR; TCRdb keeps in-frame clones, though not all of them. The table shows roughly 120,000 clones, with more than 70% occurring only once. Sequenced material: PBMCs. The receptors were sampled from a woman between 18 and 29 years old in good health and CMV-seronegative.

This chain uses TRBV19 with TRBJ1-4, with 9 bases identical to TRBD1. The length of the CDR3 is 17 residues. CDR1 LNHDA and CDR2 SQIVND come from the germline V gene (reference sequence). V lost 5 bases and J lost 2; bases outside the gene matches: 9. As DNA, the CDR3 is TGTGCCAGTAGTTCCACCGGACAGGGGACCACTAATGAAAAACTGTTTTTT. Amino acids: CASSSTGQGTTNEKLFF. The full variable domain, rest sourced from reference TRBV19 and TRBJ1-4, is DGGITQSPKYLFRKEGQNVTLSCEQNLNHDAMYWYRQDPGQGLRLIYYSQIVNDFQKGDIAEGYSVSREKKESFPLTVTSAQKNPTAFYLCASSSTGQGTTNEKLFFGSGTQLSVL.

Points on this clone: A junction end diverges from the germline sequence, so it may reflect a read error. J is TRBJ2-7 and V is TRBV6-1; D perhaps matches TRBD2 (5 bases). This CDR3 has 13 residues. Germline loops: CDR1 MNHNS, CDR2 SASEGT. The CDR3: CASREGGNYEQYF. The CDR3 nucleotides are TGTGCCAGCAGAGAAGGAGGAAATTACGAGCAGTACTTC.

This clone was detected once. V gene TRBV27 combines with J gene TRBJ2-1; 9 bases map to TRBD2. Germline trimming cut 3 bases from V and 4 bases from J; bases unmatched to any gene: 4. The CDR3 totals 15 residues. Germline V gives CDR1 MNHEY, CDR2 SMNVEV (reference sequence). Here the CDR3 DNA reads TGTGCCAGCAGTTTCGGACTAGCGCTGTACAATGAGCAGTTCTTC. Translated: CASSFGLALYNEQFF.

This sequence joins TRBV10-3 and TRBJ2-3; 9 bases align to TRBD2. Germline assignment: CDR1 ENHRY and CDR2 SYGVKD. J gave up 6 bases and V 7 bases, and 5 bases lay outside the gene matches. The CDR3 has 13 amino acids. CDR3 in amino acids: CAITAGGLDTQYF. The CDR3 region has the DNA TGTGCCATCACTGCGGGAGGGCTCGATACGCAGTATTTT.

This clone was counted only a few times. This rearrangement joins TRBV6-1 to TRBJ2-7; 7 bases fit TRBD2. The length of the CDR3 is 14 residues. Germline V CDR1 and CDR2: MNHNS, SASEGT. Trimming at V came to 1 base and at J to 3 bases, leaving 3 bases not matched to a gene. The CDR3 coding sequence is TGTGCCAGCAGTGAAGGGGGAGGGTACTACGAGCAGTACTTC. It translates to CASSEGGGYYEQYF.

CDR3 residues: CSVERQGGGTEAFF. CDR3 DNA sequence: TGCAGCGTTGAACGGCAGGGAGGTGGAACTGAAGCTTTCTTT. The chain has TRBV29-1 and TRBJ1-1; possible D gene TRBD1, 5 bases. V shed 2 bases and J shed 5 bases, with 15 bases lying between them. Germline V gene data show CDR1 as SQVTM and CDR2 as ANQGSEA. The CDR3 covers 14 residues.

The V and J genes are TRBV18 and TRBJ2-7; 8 bases are a match to TRBD1. The CDR3 consists of 15 residues. Trimming removed 3 bases from V and 4 bases from J; junction bases left unmatched: 8. The germline V gene encodes CDR1 KGHSH and CDR2 LQKENI. CDR3 loop: CASSPPGQGRYEQYF. In nucleotides, the CDR3 is TGTGCCAGCTCACCGCCCGGACAGGGCAGGTACGAGCAGTACTTC. Full variable domain (outside the CDR3, taken from reference TRBV18 and TRBJ2-7): NAGVMQNPRHLVRRRGQEARLRCSPMKGHSHVYWYRQLPEEGLKFMVYLQKENIIDESGMPKERFSAEFPKEGPSILRIQQVVRGDSAAYFCASSPPGQGRYEQYFGPGTRLTVT.

The V call is TRBV6-4, the J call TRBJ1-5; no definite D call. V was trimmed by 0 bases and J by 7 bases, leaving 13 bases between them. The germline gives CDR1 MRHNA, CDR2 SNTAGT. The CDR3 extends over 15 amino acids. CDR3 sequence (DNA): TGTGCCAGCAGTGACTCGAACGACGGGTTCCAGCCCCAGCATTTT. Amino acids: CASSDSNDGFQPQHF.

This sequence joins TRBV5-1 and TRBJ2-3; 14 positions match TRBD2. After removal of 0 bases from V and 2 bases from J, the junction contained 5 bases not matched to a gene. CDR1 is SGHRS, CDR2 YFSETQ, per germline. This CDR3 is built from 18 residues. CDR3 amino acids: CASSLGLAGGYDTDTQYF. In nucleotides, the CDR3 is TGCGCCAGCAGCTTGGGACTAGCGGGAGGGTATGACACAGATACGCAGTATTTT. The full variable domain, in which reference TRBV5-1 and TRBJ2-3 provide the parts outside the CDR3, is KAGVTQTPRYLIKTRGQQVTLSCSPISGHRSVSWYQQTPGQGLQFLFEYFSETQRNKGNFPGRFSGRQFSNSRSEMNVSTLELGDSALYLCASSLGLAGGYDTDTQYFGPGTRLTVL.

This chain joins TRBV10-3 and TRBJ2-1, with 9 bases lining up with TRBD2. V shed 11 bases, J shed 5 bases, and the junction held 16 bases outside the gene matches. This CDR3 is built from 16 residues. CDR1 is ENHRY, CDR2 SYGVKD, per germline. The CDR3 DNA reads TGTGCCGGGGGAGCGGGAGGCTCAGGAAATAACAATGAGCAGTTCTTC. This translates into CAGGAGGSGNNNEQFF.

V is TRBV28 and J is TRBJ1-2, with TRBD1 as a possible D gene (5 bases). The V gene lost 6 bases and the J gene lost 3 bases, with 17 bases spanning the gap. Germline-derived CDR1 and CDR2 are MDHEN and SYDVKM. The CDR3 runs to 15 residues. The CDR3 sequence is CASRTPQGSDYGYTF. DNA for the CDR3: TGTGCCAGCAGAACACCTCAGGGTAGTGACTATGGCTACACCTTC.

Only one count was recorded for this clone. The rearrangement links TRBV18 to TRBJ1-1, with D uncertain. The V gene's germline CDR1 is KGHSH and CDR2 LQKENI. The CDR3 consists of 14 residues. Trimming cost V 6 bases and J 2 bases, with 13 bases left between them. The CDR3 region has the DNA TGTGCCAGCTCCTTCGGGTTGCGTAACACTGAAGCTTTCTTT. It translates to CASSFGLRNTEAFF.

The gene calls are TRBV28 and TRBJ2-7, with D possibly being TRBD1 (6 bases). The CDR3 loop spans 13 amino acids. The V end lost 5 bases, the J end lost 3 bases, and 11 bases lay between the germline ends. The germline V gene has CDR1 MDHEN and CDR2 SYDVKM. CDR3 residues: CASSPGQIYEQYF. The CDR3 bases are TGTGCCAGCAGTCCAGGACAGATCTACGAGCAGTACTTC.

The chain recombines TRBV20-1 with TRBJ2-5; no clear D. The CDR3 has 10 amino acids. With 3 bases removed from V and 5 bases from J, the gap between germline ends came to 4 bases. Germline CDR1 is DFQATT and CDR2 is SNEGSKA (reference sequence). CDR3 protein: CSASLETQYF. The CDR3 nucleotides read TGCAGTGCTAGCTTGGAGACCCAGTACTTC.

The chain combines TRBV7-2 with TRBJ2-7; a weak D match, TRBD1 (6 bases). The CDR3 runs to 13 residues. Germline CDR1 is SGHTA and CDR2 is FQGNSA. V dropped 1 base and J dropped 5 bases, with 9 bases sitting between them. Here the CDR3 DNA reads TGTGCCAGCAGCTTAGACAGGGCGAACGAGCAGTACTTC. This gives the protein CASSLDRANEQYF.

J is TRBJ1-2 and V is TRBV6-1; D is unclear. Germline values: CDR1 MNHNS, CDR2 SASEGT. This CDR3 is built from 13 residues. With 0 bases removed from V and 8 bases from J, the gap between germline ends came to 10 bases. The chain's CDR3 is CASSEAEVGGYTF. The CDR3 bases are TGTGCCAGCAGTGAAGCAGAGGTAGGCGGCTACACCTTC.

The V gene is TRBV18, the J gene TRBJ2-2; 8 bases align to TRBD1. Losses at the gene ends were 4 bases for V and 4 bases for J; bases not matched to a gene: 11. CDR3 length: 17 amino acids. Germline CDR1 is KGHSH and CDR2 is LQKENI. The CDR3 coding sequence is TGTGCCAGCTCACGAGAGGGGACAGGCGGCTTCACCGGGGAGCTGTTTTTT. This encodes CASSREGTGGFTGELFF.

The chain carries TRBV28 and TRBJ1-1; a possible D gene is TRBD1 (5 bases). V was trimmed by 6 bases and J by 4 bases, leaving 15 bases between them. Per germline, CDR1 MDHEN and CDR2 SYDVKM. The CDR3 has 14 amino acids. The CDR3 region is CASREGGVITEAFF. DNA for the CDR3: TGTGCCAGCAGGGAGGGAGGGGTTATCACTGAAGCTTTCTTT.

The chain uses TRBV19 and TRBJ1-5, with D hard to call. Germline V gene lookup returns CDR1 LNHDA and CDR2 SQIVND (reference sequence). The length of the CDR3 is 15 residues. Trimming stripped 7 bases from V and 0 bases from J, with 13 bases between. The CDR3 sequence: CASTYSVVSNQPQHF. Here the CDR3 DNA reads TGTGCCAGTACGTATTCAGTGGTTAGCAATCAGCCCCAGCATTTT.

V usage is TRBV6-1 and J usage is TRBJ1-1; the match to TRBD1 covers 8 bases. The CDR3 runs 13 residues. V shed 6 bases and J 3 bases; nucleotides not matched to a gene: 3. The V gene's germline CDR1 is MNHNS and CDR2 SASEGT. The CDR3 reads CASSEDRDTEAFF. For the CDR3, the DNA is TGTGCCAGCAGCGAGGACAGGGACACTGAAGCTTTCTTT.

The chain links TRBV2 to TRBJ2-5; the D gene is possibly TRBD2 (7 bases). V lost 3 bases and J lost 5, with 16 bases in between. Germline V lookup: CDR1 SNHLY, CDR2 FYNNEI. CDR3 length: 15 residues. The CDR3, as DNA: TGTGCCAGCAGTGATAGTCGAGGGAGGGGGGAGACCCAGTACTTC. Protein sequence: CASSDSRGRGETQYF.

The CDR3 region is CASSSEGQGLSYEQYF. In DNA, the CDR3 is TGCGCCAGCAGCTCGGAGGGACAGGGGTTATCCTACGAGCAGTACTTC. This rearrangement joins TRBV5-1 to TRBJ2-7; 10 nucleotides match TRBD1. After removal of 3 bases from V and 1 base from J, the junction contained 7 bases not matched to a gene. The CDR3 covers 16 residues. CDR1 and CDR2 (germline): SGHRS, YFSETQ.

The chain recombines TRBV28 with TRBJ1-2; tentatively, D is TRBD1 (5 bases). Trimming removed 5 bases at V and 6 bases at J, with 10 bases between. There are 12 residues in the CDR3. Per germline, CDR1 MDHEN and CDR2 SYDVKM. Written as DNA, the CDR3 is TGTGCCAGCAGTCCCCTAGGGGATGGCTACACCTTC. Encoded protein: CASSPLGDGYTF.

CDR3 nucleotide sequence: TGTGCCAGCAGTGCGGGACTAGCCGCCTACAATGAGCAGTTCTTC. Protein: CASSAGLAAYNEQFF. The V and J genes are TRBV25-1 and TRBJ2-1; 9 positions agree with TRBD2. J was trimmed by 2 bases and V by 4 bases; bases with no gene match: 3. Germline CDR1 is MGHDK and CDR2 is SYGVNS. The CDR3 runs to 15 residues.

The V and J genes are TRBV18 and TRBJ1-1; 8 positions match TRBD1. Germline lookup yields CDR1 KGHSH and CDR2 LQKENI. The V and J ends lost 3 bases and 3 bases, in that order; junction bases with no gene match: 9. CDR3 length: 16 residues. CDR3 protein: CASSPNRGRQYTEAFF. The CDR3, as DNA: TGTGCCAGCTCACCTAACAGGGGGAGGCAGTACACTGAAGCTTTCTTT.

The CDR3: CASSPVGYEQYF. DNA of the CDR3: TGTGCCAGCTCACCGGTCGGGTACGAGCAGTACTTC. The V gene is TRBV18, the J gene TRBJ2-7; D unclear. V was cut by 3 bases and J by 4 bases, with 7 bases left in between. This CDR3 has 12 amino acids. CDR1 is KGHSH, CDR2 LQKENI, per germline.

This chain links TRBV5-6 with TRBJ2-7; TRBD2 aligns across 14 bases. Germline V gene data show CDR1 as SGHDT and CDR2 as YYEEEE. This CDR3 spans 14 amino acids. With 6 bases clipped from V and 9 bases from J, the junction kept 8 bases outside the gene matches. CDR3 sequence: CASNPGLAGVRQYF. DNA for the CDR3: TGTGCCAGCAACCCGGGACTAGCGGGAGTTCGGCAGTACTTC.

The chain joins TRBV5-1 to TRBJ1-2; D is unresolved. The germline gives CDR1 SGHRS, CDR2 YFSETQ. Trimming shortened V by 3 bases and J by 6 bases, and 15 bases separated the two germline ends. This CDR3 comprises 14 residues. The CDR3 loop reads CASSWAGAVDGYTF. The CDR3 DNA reads TGCGCCAGCAGCTGGGCGGGTGCGGTAGATGGCTACACCTTC.

The chain links TRBV30 to TRBJ1-5, with D tentatively TRBD1 (6 bases). Looked up from germline, CDR1 is GTSNPN and CDR2 is SVGIG (reference sequence). The CDR3 has 14 residues. V gave up 5 bases and J gave up 5 bases, with 16 bases separating them. The CDR3, as DNA: TGTGCCTGGGGTGCGGGACACCCCTATCAGCCCCAGCATTTT. Translated, it gives CAWGAGHPYQPQHF.